These 14 T cell receptor beta chains share one sample of origin, sequenced in a study of identical twins. TCRdb fed the 5' RACE reads into MiXCR, producing one record per CDR3 protein. The sample lists 450,000 or so distinct CDR3 sequences; 12% to 15% were seen once. The sample also formed part of further work on yellow fever vaccine responses in identical twins.

The specimen sequenced was CD4+ T cells sorted from blood. The receptor source for this set is a woman younger than 30 in good health.

In its sample, this clonotype was seen many times. The V call is TRBV6-5, the J call TRBJ1-1, with 9 bases lining up with TRBD1. Germline V lookup: CDR1 MNHEY, CDR2 SVGAGI. The trim removed 2 bases at V and 10 bases at J, leaving 2 bases unmatched. This CDR3 is built from 12 residues. CDR3 protein: CASSYIQGAAFF. The CDR3 DNA follows: TGTGCCAGCAGTTACATACAGGGGGCAGCTTTCTTT.

The count of this clonotype is one. A much larger clone lies a single base off, so this may be a read error. This chain uses TRBV9 with TRBJ2-7; TRBD2 agrees at 11 bases. The germline gives CDR1 SGDLS, CDR2 YYNGEE. J was trimmed by 0 bases and V by 4 bases; bases with no gene match: 6. This CDR3 region has 16 residues. The CDR3 coding sequence is TGTGCCAGCAGCCCGGGACTAGCGGAGAGCTCCTACGAGCAGTACTTC. Its translation: CASSPGLAESSYEQYF. The variable domain in full, completed from reference TRBV9 and TRBJ2-7, reads DSGVTQTPKHLITATGQRVTLRCSPRSGDLSVYWYQQSLDQGLQFLIQYYNGEERAKGNILERFSAQQFPDLHSELNLSSLELGDSALYFCASSPGLAESSYEQYFGPGTRLTVT.

This clonotype was seen just once. This chain uses TRBV6-1 with TRBJ2-3; 10 bases match TRBD1. J lost 6 bases, V lost 6 bases, and 9 bases had no gene match. Germline CDR1 and CDR2: MNHNS and SASEGT. The CDR3 sequence is 15 residues long. The CDR3 coding sequence is TGTGCCAGCAGACCCCGGGACAGGGGAGGGGATACGCAGTATTTT. Encoded protein: CASRPRDRGGDTQYF.

CDR3 in amino acids: CASSRPHIPRGPQHF. CDR3 bases: TGTGCCAGCAGCCGGCCACATATCCCTCGGGGACCCCAGCATTTT. V gene TRBV6-2 or TRBV6-3 combines with J gene TRBJ1-5; D remains unclear. V lost 6 bases and J lost 10, with 22 bases in between. Per germline, CDR1 MNHEY and CDR2 SVGEGT. The CDR3 contains 15 residues.

The chain uses TRBV11-2 and TRBJ2-7, with no clear D. V lost 5 bases and J 0 bases, leaving 11 bases between the germline ends. The CDR3 loop spans 14 amino acids. Germline CDR1 reads SGHAT; CDR2 reads FQNNGV. For the CDR3, the DNA is TGTGCCAGCAGCGATTATTGGGCCTCCTACGAGCAGTACTTC. Its translation is CASSDYWASYEQYF.

This clonotype occurred many times. The gene calls are TRBV5-1 and TRBJ2-7; D tentatively reads TRBD1 or TRBD2 (5 bases each). This CDR3 region has 15 residues. Trimming removed 0 bases from V and 5 bases from J, with 15 bases in between. The germline gives CDR1 SGHRS, CDR2 YFSETQ. In DNA form, the CDR3 reads TGCGCCAGCAGCTTGGCGGTCGGGACGTTTAACGAGCAGTACTTC. Translating it yields CASSLAVGTFNEQYF.

The chain has TRBV6-2 or TRBV6-3 and TRBJ2-1, with 11 nucleotides matching TRBD2. The ends lost 4 bases at V and 8 bases at J; junction bases unmatched: 16. The CDR3 sequence is 18 residues long. The germline gives CDR1 MNHEY, CDR2 SVGEGT. CDR3 sequence reads: CASSFGLAGGGGMDEQFF. The CDR3 DNA sequence: TGTGCCAGCAGTTTTGGGCTAGCGGGGGGCGGAGGTATGGATGAGCAGTTCTTC.

V usage is TRBV7-3 and J usage is TRBJ2-1; D gene ambiguous. The CDR3 is 13 amino acids. The germline CDR1 and CDR2 sequences are SGHTA and FQGTGA. Trimming left V 1 base short and J 9 bases short, with 10 bases between. This CDR3 is CASSLKLYGEQFF. The CDR3, as DNA: TGTGCCAGCAGCTTAAAGCTTTACGGTGAGCAGTTCTTC.

This chain joins TRBV7-8 and TRBJ2-3; unclear D gene. The V gene's germline CDR1 is SGHVS and CDR2 FQNEAQ. The V gene lost 1 base and the J gene lost 0 bases, with 11 bases spanning the gap. The CDR3 loop spans 16 amino acids. CDR3: CASSLEQISSTDTQYF. Here the CDR3 DNA reads TGTGCCAGCAGCTTAGAACAGATTTCTAGCACAGATACGCAGTATTTT.

Many counts were recorded for this clonotype. The V call is TRBV4-3, the J call TRBJ2-5, with TRBD2 matching 10 bases. The V and J ends lost 4 bases and 4 bases, in that order; junction bases with no gene match: 3. This CDR3 contains 14 residues. Germline loops: CDR1 LGHNA, CDR2 YSLEER. This CDR3 is CASSPSGSRETQYF. CDR3 nucleotide sequence: TGCGCCAGCAGCCCTAGCGGGAGTAGAGAGACCCAGTACTTC.

V is TRBV20-1 and J is TRBJ2-5; D not resolved. The CDR3 consists of 14 residues. With 8 bases removed from V and 0 bases from J, the gap between germline ends came to 16 bases. Germline loops: CDR1 DFQATT, CDR2 SNEGSKA (reference sequence). DNA for the CDR3: TGCAGTCCCTCGTCTCATATGTACCAAGAGACCCAGTACTTC. This gives the protein CSPSSHMYQETQYF.

The chain joins TRBV24-1 to TRBJ2-1; no reliable D call. The germline gives CDR1 KGHDR, CDR2 SFDVKD. The CDR3 has 19 residues. Between the trimmed V and J ends, which lost 5 bases and 5 bases, there was a span of 27 bases. The CDR3 DNA follows: TGTGCCACCAGTGTGGAGTGTGAAGGCGGCGACTTAGGCGACAATGAGCAGTTCTTC. Translation: CATSVECEGGDLGDNEQFF.

The CDR3, as DNA: TGTGCCACCAGTGATTTGGTGCTAGCGGGAAATGAGCAGTTCTTC. Amino acid sequence: CATSDLVLAGNEQFF. The rearrangement uses TRBV24-1 and TRBJ2-1; 9 bases map to TRBD2. Germline lookup yields CDR1 KGHDR and CDR2 SFDVKD. The CDR3 runs 15 residues. The trim removed 0 bases at V and 7 bases at J, leaving 3 bases unmatched.

The chain recombines TRBV24-1 with TRBJ2-1; 8 bases line up with TRBD2. Germline assignment: CDR1 KGHDR and CDR2 SFDVKD. CDR3 length equals 14 residues. V lost 3 bases, J lost 9 bases, and 6 bases stayed unmatched. Written as DNA, the CDR3 is TGTGCCACCAGTGATCCGGGGACTAGTTTTGAGCAGTTCTTC. It specifies CATSDPGTSFEQFF.